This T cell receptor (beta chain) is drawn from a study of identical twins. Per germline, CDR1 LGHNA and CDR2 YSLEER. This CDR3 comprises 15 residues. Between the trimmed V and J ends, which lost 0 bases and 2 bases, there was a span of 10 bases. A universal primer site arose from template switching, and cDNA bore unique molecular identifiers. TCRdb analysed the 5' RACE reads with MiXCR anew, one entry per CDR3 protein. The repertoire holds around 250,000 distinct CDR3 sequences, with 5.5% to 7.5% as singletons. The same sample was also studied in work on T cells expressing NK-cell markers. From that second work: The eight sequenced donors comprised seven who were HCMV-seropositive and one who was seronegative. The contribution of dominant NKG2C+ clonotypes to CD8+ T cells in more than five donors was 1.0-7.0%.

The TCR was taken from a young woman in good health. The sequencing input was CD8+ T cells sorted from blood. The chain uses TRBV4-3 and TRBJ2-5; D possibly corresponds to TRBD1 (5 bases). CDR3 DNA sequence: TGCGCCAGCAGCCAAGATCCCACAGGACAAGAGACCCAGTACTTC. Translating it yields CASSQDPTGQETQYF.